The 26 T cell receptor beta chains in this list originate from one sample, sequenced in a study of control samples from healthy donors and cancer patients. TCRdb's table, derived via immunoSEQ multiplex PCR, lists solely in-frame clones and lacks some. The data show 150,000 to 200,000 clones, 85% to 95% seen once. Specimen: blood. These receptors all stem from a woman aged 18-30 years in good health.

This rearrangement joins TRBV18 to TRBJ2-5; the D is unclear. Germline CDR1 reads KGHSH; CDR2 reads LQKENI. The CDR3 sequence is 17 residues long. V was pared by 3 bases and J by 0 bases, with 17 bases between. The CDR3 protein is CASSPFQTARDQETQYF. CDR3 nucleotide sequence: TGTGCCAGCTCACCCTTCCAGACGGCGAGAGACCAAGAGACCCAGTACTTC.

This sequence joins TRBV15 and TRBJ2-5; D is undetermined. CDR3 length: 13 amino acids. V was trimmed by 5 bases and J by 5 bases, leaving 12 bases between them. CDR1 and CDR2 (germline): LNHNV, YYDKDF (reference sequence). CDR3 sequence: CATSQIPLETQYF. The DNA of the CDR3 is TGTGCCACCAGCCAAATCCCACTTGAGACCCAGTACTTC.

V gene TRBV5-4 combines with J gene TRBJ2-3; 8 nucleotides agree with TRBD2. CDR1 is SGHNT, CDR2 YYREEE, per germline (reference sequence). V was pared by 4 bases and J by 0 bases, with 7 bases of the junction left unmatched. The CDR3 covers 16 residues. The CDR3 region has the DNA TGTGCCAGCAGCGCGGGACTAGTCAGAAGCACAGATACGCAGTATTTT. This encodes CASSAGLVRSTDTQYF.

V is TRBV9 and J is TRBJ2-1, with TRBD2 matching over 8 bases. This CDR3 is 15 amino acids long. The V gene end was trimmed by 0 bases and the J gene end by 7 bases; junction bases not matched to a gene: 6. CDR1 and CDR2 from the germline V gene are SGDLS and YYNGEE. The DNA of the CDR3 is TGTGCCAGCAGCGTAGTGACGGGAGGGTTGAATGAGCAGTTCTTC. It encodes CASSVVTGGLNEQFF.

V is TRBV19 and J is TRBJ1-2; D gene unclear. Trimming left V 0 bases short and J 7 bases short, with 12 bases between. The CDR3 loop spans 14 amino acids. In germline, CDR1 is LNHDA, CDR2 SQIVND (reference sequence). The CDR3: CASSIDRGIGGYTF. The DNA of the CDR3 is TGTGCCAGTAGTATAGATCGCGGGATTGGTGGCTACACCTTC.

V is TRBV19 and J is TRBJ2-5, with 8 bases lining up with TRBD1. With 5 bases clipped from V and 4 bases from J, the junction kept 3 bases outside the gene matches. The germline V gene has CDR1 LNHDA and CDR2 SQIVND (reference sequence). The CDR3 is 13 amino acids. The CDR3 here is CASSRTGGETQYF. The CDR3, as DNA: TGTGCCAGTAGTCGTACAGGGGGAGAGACCCAGTACTTC.

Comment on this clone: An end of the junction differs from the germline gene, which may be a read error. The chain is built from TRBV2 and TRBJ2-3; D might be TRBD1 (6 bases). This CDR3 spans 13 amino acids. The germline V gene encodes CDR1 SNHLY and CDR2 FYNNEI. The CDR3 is CVSRGRGTDTQYF. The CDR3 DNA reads TGTGTCAGCAGGGGCAGGGGCACAGATACGCAGTATTTT.

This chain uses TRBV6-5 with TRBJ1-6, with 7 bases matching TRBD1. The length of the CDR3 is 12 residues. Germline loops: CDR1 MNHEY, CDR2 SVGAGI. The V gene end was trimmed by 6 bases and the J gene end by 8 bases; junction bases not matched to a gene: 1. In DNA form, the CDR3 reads TGTGCCAGCAGCAGGGGGGATTCACCCCTCCACTTT. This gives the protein CASSRGDSPLHF.

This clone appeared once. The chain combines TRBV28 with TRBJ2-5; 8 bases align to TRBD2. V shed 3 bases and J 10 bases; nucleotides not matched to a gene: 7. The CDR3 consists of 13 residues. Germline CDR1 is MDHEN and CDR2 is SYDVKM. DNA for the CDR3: TGTGCCAGCAGTTTGGGACTAGGCAGGGTCCAGTACTTC. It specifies CASSLGLGRVQYF. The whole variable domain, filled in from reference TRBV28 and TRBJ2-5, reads DVKVTQSSRYLVKRTGEKVFLECVQDMDHENMFWYRQDPGLGLRLIYFSYDVKMKEKGDIPEGYSVSREKKERFSLILESASTNQTSMYLCASSLGLGRVQYFGPGTRLLVL.

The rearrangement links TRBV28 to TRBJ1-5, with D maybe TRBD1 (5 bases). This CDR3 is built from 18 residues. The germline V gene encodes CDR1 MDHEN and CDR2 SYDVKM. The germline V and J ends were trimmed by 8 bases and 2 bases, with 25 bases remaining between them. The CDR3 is CASSRAGIISVGNQPQHF. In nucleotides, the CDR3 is TGTGCCAGCTCAAGGGCAGGGATCATAAGTGTCGGCAATCAGCCCCAGCATTTT.

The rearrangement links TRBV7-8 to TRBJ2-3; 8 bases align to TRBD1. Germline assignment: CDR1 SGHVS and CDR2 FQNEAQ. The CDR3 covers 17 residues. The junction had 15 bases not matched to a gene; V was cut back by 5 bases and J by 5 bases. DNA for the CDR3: TGTGCCAGCAGCCGATCCTTTGGACAGGGCTCAAGAGATACGCAGTATTTT. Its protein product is CASSRSFGQGSRDTQYF.

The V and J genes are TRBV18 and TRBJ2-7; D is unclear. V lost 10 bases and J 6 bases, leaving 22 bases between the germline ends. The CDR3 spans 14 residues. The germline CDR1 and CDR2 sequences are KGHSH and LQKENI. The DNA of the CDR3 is TGTGCCACCCGTGCATCCCTAGATTCCCCCGAGCAGTACTTC. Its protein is CATRASLDSPEQYF.

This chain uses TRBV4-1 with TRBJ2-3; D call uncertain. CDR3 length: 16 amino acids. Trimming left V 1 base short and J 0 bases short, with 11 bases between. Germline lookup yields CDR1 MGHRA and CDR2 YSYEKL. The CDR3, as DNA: TGCGCCAGCAGCCAAGTGGGCTGGCTTAGCACAGATACGCAGTATTTT. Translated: CASSQVGWLSTDTQYF.

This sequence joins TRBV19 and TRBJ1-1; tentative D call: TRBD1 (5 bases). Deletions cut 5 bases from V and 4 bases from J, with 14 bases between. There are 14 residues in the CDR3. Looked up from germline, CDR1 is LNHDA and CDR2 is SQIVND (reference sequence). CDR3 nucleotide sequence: TGTGCCAGTAGTCGCGGGGGAGATGCCACTGAAGCTTTCTTT. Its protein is CASSRGGDATEAFF.

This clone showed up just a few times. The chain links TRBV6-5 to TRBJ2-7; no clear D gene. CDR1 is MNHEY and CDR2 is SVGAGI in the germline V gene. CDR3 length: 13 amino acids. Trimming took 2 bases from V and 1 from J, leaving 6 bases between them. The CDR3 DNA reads TGTGCCAGCAGTTACGCGGAATCCTACGAGCAGTACTTC. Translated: CASSYAESYEQYF.

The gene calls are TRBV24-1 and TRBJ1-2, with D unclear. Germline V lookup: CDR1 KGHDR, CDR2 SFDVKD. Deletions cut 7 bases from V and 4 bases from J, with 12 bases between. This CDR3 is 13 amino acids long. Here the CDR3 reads CATRSREGYGYTF. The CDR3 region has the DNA TGTGCCACCAGAAGTCGGGAGGGCTATGGCTACACCTTC.

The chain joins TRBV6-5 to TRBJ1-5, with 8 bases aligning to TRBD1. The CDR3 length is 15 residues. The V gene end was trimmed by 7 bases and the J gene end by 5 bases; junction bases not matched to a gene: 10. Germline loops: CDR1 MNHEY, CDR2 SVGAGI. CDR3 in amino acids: CASTGQGVPYQPQHF. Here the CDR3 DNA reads TGTGCCAGCACCGGACAGGGTGTTCCCTATCAGCCCCAGCATTTT.

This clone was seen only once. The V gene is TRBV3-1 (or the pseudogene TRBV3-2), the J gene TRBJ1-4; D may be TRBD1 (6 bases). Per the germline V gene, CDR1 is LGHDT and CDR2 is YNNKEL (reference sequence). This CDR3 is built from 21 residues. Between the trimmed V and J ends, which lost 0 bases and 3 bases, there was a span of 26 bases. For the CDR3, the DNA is TGTGCCAGCAGCCAAGATAATGTGGGCAGGGGCGCTATGACTGCTAATGAAAAACTGTTTTTT. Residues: CASSQDNVGRGAMTANEKLFF.

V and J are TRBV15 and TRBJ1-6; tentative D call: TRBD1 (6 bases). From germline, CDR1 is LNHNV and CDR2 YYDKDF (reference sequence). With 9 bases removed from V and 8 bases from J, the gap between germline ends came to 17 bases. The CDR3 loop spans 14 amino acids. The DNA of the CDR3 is TGTGCCACGAAACAGGGAGTGGTGGATTCACCCCTCCACTTT. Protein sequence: CATKQGVVDSPLHF.

CDR3 sequence (DNA): TGTGCCAGCAGCCAAGATGGGAATCGTGAAGCTTTCTTT. This sequence encodes CASSQDGNREAFF. V is TRBV14 and J is TRBJ1-1; no reliable D call. Germline-derived CDR1 and CDR2 are SGHDN and FVKESK. The CDR3 consists of 13 residues. Trimming stripped 0 bases from V and 7 bases from J, with 9 bases between.

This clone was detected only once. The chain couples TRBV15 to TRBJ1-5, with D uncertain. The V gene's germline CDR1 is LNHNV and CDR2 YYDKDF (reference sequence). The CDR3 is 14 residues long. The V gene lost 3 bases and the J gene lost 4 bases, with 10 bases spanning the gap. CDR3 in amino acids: CATSSQNSNQPQHF. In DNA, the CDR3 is TGTGCCACCAGCAGTCAGAATTCGAATCAGCCCCAGCATTTT.

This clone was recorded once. The CDR3 loop is CAIRTTSGAVTDTQYF. In DNA, the CDR3 is TGTGCCATCAGGACGACTAGCGGGGCAGTAACAGATACGCAGTATTTT. V and J are TRBV10-3 and TRBJ2-3, with 11 positions matching TRBD2. The trim removed 6 bases at V and 3 bases at J, leaving 8 bases unmatched. CDR3 length equals 16 residues. Germline V gives CDR1 ENHRY, CDR2 SYGVKD.

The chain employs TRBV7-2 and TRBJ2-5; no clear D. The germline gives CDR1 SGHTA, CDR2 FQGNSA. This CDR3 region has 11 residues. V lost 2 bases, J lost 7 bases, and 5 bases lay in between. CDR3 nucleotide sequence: TGTGCCAGCAGCTTAAAGGGGACCCAGTACTTC. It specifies CASSLKGTQYF.

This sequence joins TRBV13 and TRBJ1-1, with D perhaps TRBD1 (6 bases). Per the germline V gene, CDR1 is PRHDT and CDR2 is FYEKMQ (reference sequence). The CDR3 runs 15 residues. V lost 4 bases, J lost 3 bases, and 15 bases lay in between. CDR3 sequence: CASSYSRAGDTEAFF. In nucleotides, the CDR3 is TGTGCCAGCAGCTATAGCAGGGCAGGGGACACTGAAGCTTTCTTT.

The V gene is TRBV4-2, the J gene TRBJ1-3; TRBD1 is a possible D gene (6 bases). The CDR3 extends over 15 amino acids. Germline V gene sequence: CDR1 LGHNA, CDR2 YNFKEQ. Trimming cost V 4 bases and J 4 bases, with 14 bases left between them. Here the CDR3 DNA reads TGTGCCAGCAGCCCCGGGGACACCGGCGGAAACACCATATATTTT. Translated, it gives CASSPGDTGGNTIYF.

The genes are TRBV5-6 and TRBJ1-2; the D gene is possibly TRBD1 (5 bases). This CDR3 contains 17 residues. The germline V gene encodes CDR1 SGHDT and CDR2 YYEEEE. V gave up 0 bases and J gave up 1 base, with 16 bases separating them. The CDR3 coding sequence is TGTGCCAGCAGCTTGGCAGGGCAACCTCCACTTAACTATGGCTACACCTTC. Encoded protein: CASSLAGQPPLNYGYTF.